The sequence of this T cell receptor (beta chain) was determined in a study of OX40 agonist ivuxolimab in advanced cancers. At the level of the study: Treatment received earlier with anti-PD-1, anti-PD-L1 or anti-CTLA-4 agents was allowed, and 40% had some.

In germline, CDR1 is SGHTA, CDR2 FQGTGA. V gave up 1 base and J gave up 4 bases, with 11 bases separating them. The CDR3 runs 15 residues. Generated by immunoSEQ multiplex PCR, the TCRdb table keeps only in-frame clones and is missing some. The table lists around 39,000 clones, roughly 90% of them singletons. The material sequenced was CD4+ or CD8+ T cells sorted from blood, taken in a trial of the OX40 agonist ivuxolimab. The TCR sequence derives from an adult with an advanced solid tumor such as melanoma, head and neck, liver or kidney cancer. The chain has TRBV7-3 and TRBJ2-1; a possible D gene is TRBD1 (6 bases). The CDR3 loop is CASSLRQGRYNEQFF. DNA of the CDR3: TGTGCCAGCAGCTTAAGGCAGGGGAGATACAATGAGCAGTTCTTC. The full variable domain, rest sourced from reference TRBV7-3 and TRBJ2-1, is GAGVSQTPSNKVTEKGKYVELRCDPISGHTALYWYRQSLGQGPEFLIYFQGTGAADDSGLPNDRFFAVRPEGSVSTLKIQRTERGDSAVYLCASSLRQGRYNEQFFGPGTRLTVL.